This TCR gamma chain comes out of a study of γδ T cells in repeated Plasmodium falciparum infection (dated by TCRdb to the early 2020s). With regard to the full study: In the natural-infection arm, Malian children exposed to intense seasonal malaria transmission were enrolled and compared against age and gender matched Australian children. Malian gammadelta TCR repertoires were analysed cross-sectionally in periods with no transmission and longitudinally across episodes of acute febrile malaria. Several malaria-naive U.S. adults underwent four controlled human malaria infections by bites from P. falciparum NF54-infected Anopheles stephensi mosquitoes over around 590 days. In the study, the shaping of the human gammadelta T cell repertoire by repeated Plasmodium falciparum infection was examined using natural infection in Mali and controlled human malaria infection. Samples were collected from controlled-infection subjects at baseline, immediately before selected infections, and 21 days after each infection. Results and caveats for the whole study, not just this receptor: Analysis of inter-individual variability in gammadelta T cell responses was limited by the small size of the controlled-infection cohort. Compared with Australian children, Malian children appeared to have Vdelta2-negative gammadelta TCR repertoires that were more clonally expanded, less diverse and less shared. The Malian cohort was drawn from a small rural village made up mostly of one ethnic group, which limits generalizability. Vgamma9/Vdelta2+ TCR repertoires showed a highly stable polyclonal repertoire over time and infection, with many inter-individual overlapping TCRgamma sequences. In Vdelta2-negative, largely Vdelta1+, gammadelta TCR repertoires, repeated controlled infections appeared to drive waves of new clonotype selection.

For bulk TCR repertoire analysis, Vgamma9/Vdelta2+ and Vdelta2-negative gammadelta T cell populations were flow-sorted out of peripheral blood mononuclear cells. On this clone itself: Its antigen remains unidentified. Base qualities were left out, and no much larger clone turns up one base away.

CDR1 is given as VINAFY and CDR2 as YDVSNSKD, both from the germline V gene. Measured from the cysteine to the phenylalanine, the CDR3 is 17 residues long. CDR3 DNA only is kept here, 51 bases in frame from base 1. V trim: 0 bases; J trim: 11 bases; unmatched bases: 18. Library generation was performed with multiplex PCR. TCRdb records Illumina MiSeq as the sequencer. Both TCR gamma (TRG) and TCR delta (TRD) chains were sequenced from each sorted gammadelta T cell sample. The study's processing was this. The repertoire analyses used clonotype tree plots, the accumulated frequency of the top 20 clonotypes, and diversity index (DI) and D75 metrics. TCRdb called clones afresh from the public reads with CATT; identical DNA rows were later merged. The V and J calls were determined by TCRdb, not by the authors. In all, the sample holds roughly 27,000 gamma-chain clones, and around 3% of those were seen once. 30% to 35% of the sample is in the top ten clones.

The rearranged chain carries TRGV5 and TRGJP2. TCRdb offers no J gene call, so here the DNA was matched to germline to obtain one. The clonotype was recovered from a pool of human donors (malaria-infected and uninfected, not separated). The sample was gamma-delta T cells from blood. CDR3 protein: CATWDRQSKCGGWIKTF. In nucleotides, the sequence is TGTGCCACCTGGGACAGGCAGAGCAAGTGCGGGGGCTGGATCAAGACGTTT.